A selection of T cell receptor beta chains follows, all from one sample in a study of blood T cell repertoires in COVID-19. TCRdb's table, derived via immunoSEQ multiplex PCR, lists solely in-frame clones and lacks some. The data show about 210,000 clones, about 88% seen once. The sample taken for sequencing was peripheral blood. The receptors derive from a man aged 35 to 55 with acute or convalescent COVID-19. CDR3s include the opening cysteine and the closing phenylalanine or tryptophan. The D gene is left open where the match is weak. A row's size may be missing; if present it is once, few, many or a size class.

d_call clone_size j_call v_call cdr3_aa cdr3_nt
. . TRBJ2-7 TRBV7-6 CASSLASRDEQYF TGTGCCAGCAGCTTAGCCTCGAGAGACGAGCAGTACTTC
. . TRBJ2-1 TRBV19 CASSLYPGSYNEQFF TGTGCCAGTAGTCTCTACCCGGGTTCCTACAATGAGCAGTTCTTC
. . TRBJ2-1 TRBV3-1/TRBV3-2 CASSQDLSTSGFF TGTGCCAGCAGCCAAGATCTTTCTACCTCGGGGTTCTTC
TRBD1 few TRBJ1-1 TRBV7-9 CASSLTGGNTEAFF TGTGCCAGCAGCTTAACAGGGGGGAACACTGAAGCTTTCTTT
. . TRBJ1-6 TRBV7-8 CASSAGLNSPLHF TGTGCCAGCAGCGCGGGGTTAAATTCACCCCTCCACTTT
TRBD1 . TRBJ2-7 TRBV7-9 CASSLIGTGGNEQYF TGTGCCAGCAGCTTGATCGGGACAGGGGGTAACGAGCAGTACTTC
TRBD1 . TRBJ1-5 TRBV18 CASSPPDRHSNQPQHF TGTGCCAGCTCACCACCGGACAGGCATAGCAATCAGCCCCAGCATTTT
TRBD1 . TRBJ2-1 TRBV24-1 CATSDATGAANNEQFF TGTGCCACCAGTGATGCCACAGGGGCCGCCAACAATGAGCAGTTCTTC
TRBD1 . TRBJ2-1 TRBV7-6 CASSYTGGNEQFF TGTGCCAGCAGTTATACAGGGGGGAATGAGCAGTTCTTC
. . TRBJ2-7 TRBV19 CASSASRGEQGYEQYF TGTGCCAGTAGTGCTTCCCGCGGGGAACAGGGGTACGAGCAGTACTTC
. few TRBJ1-1 TRBV5-5 CASSLSERVKNTEAFF TGTGCCAGCAGCTTGAGTGAACGGGTAAAGAACACTGAAGCTTTCTTT
TRBD1 . TRBJ2-7 TRBV16 CASSKKGQGADEQYF TGTGCCAGCAGCAAAAAGGGACAGGGGGCCGACGAGCAGTACTTC
. . TRBJ2-7 TRBV2 CASSDPRGAGYSQLYF TGTGCCAGCAGTGACCCCCGGGGAGCGGGCTACTCCCAGCTATACTTC
. . TRBJ1-5 TRBV9 CASSVEGEGNQPQHF TGTGCCAGCAGCGTAGAGGGGGAAGGCAATCAGCCCCAGCATTTT
TRBD2 . TRBJ2-1 TRBV2 CASSELGGGYNEQFF TGTGCCAGCAGTGAATTGGGCGGGGGCTACAATGAGCAGTTCTTC
TRBD1 . TRBJ1-1 TRBV5-1 CASSAQGRNTEAFF TGCGCCAGCAGCGCACAGGGGAGGAACACTGAAGCTTTCTTT
TRBD2 once TRBJ2-3 TRBV6-5 CASTPGLAYTDTQYF TGTGCCTCCACTCCGGGACTAGCGTACACAGATACGCAGTATTTT
. . TRBJ1-1 TRBV9 CASSAHMNTEAFF TGTGCCAGCAGCGCACATATGAACACTGAAGCTTTCTTT
. . TRBJ2-4 TRBV19 CATSSGKGPNIQYF TGTGCCACCTCTTCGGGGAAGGGTCCAAACATTCAGTACTTC
TRBD1 . TRBJ2-2 TRBV6-2/TRBV6-3 CASSPTTGGIGELFF TGTGCCAGCAGCCCCACCACAGGGGGTATCGGGGAGCTGTTTTTT
. . TRBJ2-7 TRBV30 CAWSAALAGSYEQYF TGTGCCTGGAGTGCTGCTTTGGCAGGATCCTACGAGCAGTACTTC
TRBD1 . TRBJ1-6 TRBV4-3 CASSQAHRGLDNSPLHF TGCGCCAGCAGCCAAGCCCACAGGGGCCTTGATAATTCACCCCTCCACTTT